The 6 T cell receptor beta chains below all came from one sample that was sequenced in a study of low-dose radiotherapy and immunotherapy resistance in tumors. The time point denotes: after trial treatment. Treatment meaning: LDRT plus nivolumab, ipilimumab, low-dose cyclophosphamide and aspirin (RACIN trial). First-strand cDNA used TRAV- and TRBV-specific primers, covering alpha and beta chains. TCR amplification ran approximately 20 PCR cycles using constant-region and V-primer adapter primers. TCRdb itself ran the reads through MiXCR, one entry per CDR3 protein. The table records about 58,000 distinct CDR3 sequences, 20% to 25% of them present only once. The input for sequencing was PBMCs, taken after low-dose radiotherapy plus immunotherapy. The receptors were gathered from a male donor with prostate cancer.

This clonotype was counted only a few times. V and J are TRBV11-2 and TRBJ2-1; the D gene is possibly TRBD2 (5 bases). The CDR3 is 13 residues long. V lost 0 bases to trimming and J lost 5 bases, with 5 bases between them. Per the germline V gene, CDR1 is SGHAT and CDR2 is FQNNGV. The DNA of the CDR3 is TGTGCCAGCAGCTTAGAGAGGGACAATGAGCAGTTCTTC. Encoded protein: CASSLERDNEQFF.

Ten or more counts support this clonotype. V usage is TRBV5-1 and J usage is TRBJ2-1; 9 bases line up with TRBD2. Per the germline V gene, CDR1 is SGHRS and CDR2 is YFSETQ. The CDR3 loop spans 13 amino acids. Trimming cost V 3 bases and J 10 bases; bases outside gene matches: 5. The CDR3 is CASSSSGRTEQFF. As DNA, the CDR3 is TGCGCCAGCAGCTCGAGCGGGAGGACCGAGCAGTTCTTC.

The CDR3 bases are TGTGCCAGCAGCTTGGGGGGCGGGGGGCCACCAGATACGCAGTATTTT. It codes for CASSLGGGGPPDTQYF. V usage is TRBV5-4 and J usage is TRBJ2-3; TRBD2 matches 8 bases. Per the germline V gene, CDR1 is SGHNT and CDR2 is YYREEE (reference sequence). V shed 0 bases and J 4 bases; nucleotides not matched to a gene: 7. There are 16 residues in the CDR3.

On this clonotype: With only one base between it and a far larger clone, this is likely a read error. The rearrangement uses TRBV6-5 and TRBJ1-5, with a tentative D call TRBD1 (5 bases). Germline V gene lookup returns CDR1 MNHEY and CDR2 SVGAGI. Trimming removed 5 bases at V and 0 bases at J, with 17 bases between. The length of the CDR3 is 17 residues. CDR3 coding DNA: TGTGCCAGCAGTGGAACGGGACGGATAAATAGCAATCAGCCCCAGCATTTT. Amino acid sequence: CASSGTGRINSNQPQHF.

The V call is TRBV11-2, the J call TRBJ1-5; a possible D gene is TRBD1 (5 bases). This CDR3 region has 15 residues. Trimming stripped 1 base from V and 4 bases from J, with 11 bases between. Germline loops: CDR1 SGHAT, CDR2 FQNNGV. The CDR3 loop is CASSLGVGVNQPQHF. The CDR3 region has the DNA TGTGCCAGCAGCTTAGGGGTGGGGGTGAATCAGCCCCAGCATTTT.

This clonotype has just a few counts. The gene calls are TRBV28 and TRBJ1-1; no firm D call. Germline CDR1 is MDHEN and CDR2 is SYDVKM. The CDR3 loop spans 13 amino acids. V shed 3 bases and J shed 0 bases, with 5 bases lying between them. CDR3 amino acids: CASSFGMNTEAFF. CDR3 DNA sequence: TGTGCCAGCAGTTTTGGCATGAACACTGAAGCTTTCTTT.